Given below is one T cell receptor beta chain in context. Per the original methods: Reference gene primers were amplified, and this amplification served to estimate nucleated cell counts. The assay was immunoSEQ multiplex PCR, and TCRdb's table has in-frame clones only and misses some. That table is the source of V, J and clone size, and D and trimming were worked out from the DNA. Of 290,000 or so clones detected, 80% to 85% appear once; the ten largest clones hold 5%. Those who participated ranged in age from roughly 18 to 90 years and resided in 24 US areas. Each exposed participant met a COVID-19 case in the 2 weeks preceding study entry. The data derive from a study of blood T cell repertoires in COVID-19. There are 12 residues in the CDR3. V lost 6 bases, J lost 1 base, and 6 bases lay in between. Germline V gene lookup returns CDR1 SGHAT and CDR2 FQNNGV.

Sequenced material: PBMCs or T cells enriched from blood (not recorded which). The chain links TRBV11-2 to TRBJ1-1; unclear D gene. This receptor was obtained from a man in his forties or fifties who had been exposed to COVID-19. The CDR3: CASSHQNTEAFF. The CDR3 region has the DNA TGTGCCAGCAGTCATCAGAACACTGAAGCTTTCTTT.